Each of the 7 T cell receptor beta chains below was sequenced from the same sample in a study of OX40 agonist ivuxolimab in advanced cancers. Libraries were constructed by the immunoSEQ multiplex PCR assay. In TCRdb, the immuneACCESS table is reduced to in-frame sequences with V and J assigned. These tables do not hold every clone; where another copy was compared, an unresolved V gene accounts for under half, and the others remain unexplained. The sample table lists approximately 81,000 clones, around 93% of them with a count of one. 13% to 15% of the sample comes from the top ten. The sample here was CD4+ or CD8+ T cells sorted from blood, taken in a trial of the OX40 agonist ivuxolimab. The origin of the receptors is an adult with an advanced solid tumor such as melanoma, head and neck, liver or kidney cancer.

This clone has only a few counts. The rearrangement links TRBV4-1 to TRBJ2-2; D ambiguous. The CDR3 has 12 amino acids. V lost 3 bases and J 6 bases, leaving 5 bases between the germline ends. Germline CDR1 is MGHRA and CDR2 is YSYEKL. CDR3 nucleotide sequence: TGCGCCAGCAGCCAGGCATCCGGGGAGCTGTTTTTT. Protein sequence: CASSQASGELFF.

This clone was observed a single time. The V gene is TRBV11-2, the J gene TRBJ2-7; maybe TRBD1 (5 bases). Germline-derived CDR1 and CDR2 are SGHAT and FQNNGV. V was clipped by 4 bases and J by 2 bases, with 12 bases between them. The CDR3 runs 14 residues. The CDR3 loop reads CASSSLTATYEQYF. CDR3 bases: TGTGCCAGCAGCTCCCTGACAGCTACCTACGAGCAGTACTTC.

The chain combines TRBV21-1 with TRBJ2-1; the table calls TRBD1, which could not be checked here. TRBV21-1 constitutes a pseudogene. The CDR3 covers 19 residues. The CDR3, as DNA: TGTGCCAGCAGCAACTTTCCCGTGTCAGGAAGGGTAGGGGACAATGAGCAGTTCTTC. Encoded protein: CASSNFPVSGRVGDNEQFF.

The gene calls are TRBV6-1 and TRBJ2-5; the D gene could be TRBD1 or TRBD2 (5 bases each). This CDR3 spans 15 amino acids. CDR1 is MNHNS and CDR2 is SASEGT in the germline V gene. V shed 0 bases and J shed 4 bases, with 12 bases lying between them. CDR3 coding DNA: TGTGCCAGCAGTGAAGCGTACGGGGCCCCAGAGACCCAGTACTTC. It translates to CASSEAYGAPETQYF.

The CDR3 loop is CASSLVGNQPQHF. CDR3 bases: TGCGCCAGCAGCTTGGTAGGGAACCAGCCCCAGCATTTT. This chain joins TRBV5-1 and TRBJ1-5, with D unclear. V dropped 0 bases and J dropped 7 bases, with 8 bases sitting between them. The length of the CDR3 is 13 residues. The germline V gene has CDR1 SGHRS and CDR2 YFSETQ. The variable domain in full, with the rest retrieved from reference TRBV5-1 and TRBJ1-5, is KAGVTQTPRYLIKTRGQQVTLSCSPISGHRSVSWYQQTPGQGLQFLFEYFSETQRNKGNFPGRFSGRQFSNSRSEMNVSTLELGDSALYLCASSLVGNQPQHFGDGTRLSIL.

This clone was seen just once. The gene calls are TRBV10-3 and TRBJ1-1; D perhaps matches TRBD1 (5 bases). The CDR3 is 14 amino acids. Germline values: CDR1 ENHRY, CDR2 SYGVKD. The ends were cut back, 4 bases at V and 1 base at J, with 10 bases in the middle. CDR3 DNA: TGTGCCATCAGTGGGGGCGACAGGAACACTGAAGCTTTCTTT. This translates into CAISGGDRNTEAFF.

V and J are TRBV4-3 and TRBJ2-5; D is possibly TRBD1 or TRBD2 (5 bases each). The germline gives CDR1 LGHNA, CDR2 YSLEER. Trimming cost V 3 bases and J 1 base, with 12 bases left between them. This CDR3 comprises 15 residues. The CDR3 coding sequence is TGCGCCAGCAGCCAGGGTAGGGACCCCCAAGAGACCCAGTACTTC. Translated, it gives CASSQGRDPQETQYF.